This T cell receptor (beta chain) stems from a study of identical twins. TCRdb reprocessed the 5' RACE reads with MiXCR, giving one entry per CDR3 protein. In the table there are around 1.7 million distinct CDR3 sequences, around 29% of which are singletons. The CDR3 sequence is 14 residues long. V was shortened by 3 bases and J by 11 bases, with 19 bases between the two germline ends. CDR1 and CDR2 (germline): SGHTA, FQGNSA. The receptor was isolated from a newborn girl in good health. The sample taken for sequencing was cord blood. J is TRBJ2-5 and V is TRBV7-2, with a weak D call TRBD1 (5 bases). This CDR3 is CASSLPIKDNEQYF. In DNA, the CDR3 is TGTGCCAGCAGCTTGCCTATTAAGGACAATGAGCAGTACTTC. Full variable domain (remainder filled in from reference TRBV7-2 and TRBJ2-5): GAGVSQSPSNKVTEKGKDVELRCDPISGHTALYWYRQSLGQGLEFLIYFQGNSAPDKSGLPSDRFSAERTGGSVSTLTIQRTQQEDSAVYLCASSLPIKDNEQYFGPGTRLLVL.